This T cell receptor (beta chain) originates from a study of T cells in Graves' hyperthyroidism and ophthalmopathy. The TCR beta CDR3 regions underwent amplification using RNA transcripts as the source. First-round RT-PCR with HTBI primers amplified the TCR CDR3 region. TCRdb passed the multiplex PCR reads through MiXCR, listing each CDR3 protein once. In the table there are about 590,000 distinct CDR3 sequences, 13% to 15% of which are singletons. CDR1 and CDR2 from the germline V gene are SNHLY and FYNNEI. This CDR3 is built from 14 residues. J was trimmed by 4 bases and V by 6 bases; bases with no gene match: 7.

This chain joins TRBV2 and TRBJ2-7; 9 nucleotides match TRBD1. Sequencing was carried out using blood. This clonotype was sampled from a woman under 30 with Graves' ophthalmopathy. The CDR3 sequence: CASRNTGGAYEQYF. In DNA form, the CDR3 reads TGTGCCAGCAGGAATACAGGGGGCGCGTACGAGCAGTACTTC.